The clone carrying this T cell receptor beta chain was counted a few times. TCRdb re-derived calls from the RACE reads in MiXCR, one entry per CDR3 protein. The repertoire consists of nearly 110,000 distinct CDR3 sequences, with 12% occurring once and the leading ten covering 1.5% to 2%. Sample time point: pre-sensitization, week 0. Treatment noted: therapeutic diphenylcyclopropenone sensitization with weekly scalp DPC. The data were taken from a study of human T cells and chemical hapten exposure. This sequence was found in a woman between 50 and 59 years old with alopecia areata. Some clones in this sample may be carry-over from other donors' samples. Specimen: whole blood, collected in connection with sensitization to the hapten diphenylcyclopropenone (DPC).

The CDR3 DNA follows: TGTGCCAGCAGGCATGGTCTAGCGGGTAGGAATGAGCAGTTCTTC. The encoded protein is CASRHGLAGRNEQFF. The chain recombines TRBV6-2 or TRBV6-3 with TRBJ2-1; 8 bases fit TRBD2. Trimming cost V 6 bases and J 7 bases; bases outside gene matches: 11. Germline V CDR1 and CDR2: MNHEY, SVGEGT. The CDR3 contains 15 residues.